The 28 T cell receptor beta chains below were found in one sample sequenced in a study of blood T cells in healthy people across ages. Primed by a sample-barcoded 5' primer and a J-beta primer mix, a second PCR proceeded for roughly 7 to 11 cycles. Using its own MiXCR run on the 5' RACE reads, TCRdb lists one record per CDR3 protein. Of around 2 million distinct CDR3 sequences in the sample, roughly two fifths were seen once. The sample consisted of blood. Source of these receptors: a human donor in good health.

In this sample, this clonotype turned up a few times. V usage is TRBV12-3 or TRBV12-4 and J usage is TRBJ1-2, with 11 bases fitting TRBD1. The CDR3 is 18 amino acids. Germline trimming cut 4 bases from V and 8 bases from J; bases unmatched to any gene: 18. As DNA, the CDR3 is TGTGCCAGCAGTTCTACCTCCGGGACAGGGGGAGTCCAGGTGGGCTACACCTTC. Encoded protein: CASSSTSGTGGVQVGYTF.

The chain is built from TRBV4-2 and TRBJ2-3; D unresolved. V was trimmed by 9 bases and J by 5 bases, leaving 15 bases between them. Germline values: CDR1 LGHNA, CDR2 YNFKEQ. There are 13 residues in the CDR3. The CDR3 nucleotides read TGTGCCAGTCGCTTTGGATCGGGAGATACGCAGTATTTT. Translated, it gives CASRFGSGDTQYF.

The rearrangement links TRBV6-2 or TRBV6-3 to TRBJ2-3; D remains unclear. The CDR3 has 15 residues. The germline gives CDR1 MNHEY, CDR2 SVGEGT. Trimming shortened V by 9 bases and J by 3 bases, and 19 bases separated the two germline ends. The CDR3: CARGPPSPKTDTQYF. The CDR3 DNA is TGTGCCAGAGGACCCCCGAGTCCTAAGACAGATACGCAGTATTTT.

CDR3 sequence: CAKEDRGNYGYTF. The CDR3 DNA sequence: TGTGCCAAAGAGGACAGGGGGAACTATGGCTACACCTTC. J is TRBJ1-2 and V is TRBV2; TRBD1 aligns across 10 bases. V lost 10 bases and J lost 2; bases outside the gene matches: 4. This CDR3 is 13 amino acids long. From germline, CDR1 is SNHLY and CDR2 FYNNEI. The complete variable domain, with remaining parts taken from reference TRBV2 and TRBJ1-2, reads EPEVTQTPSHQVTQMGQEVILRCVPISNHLYFYWYRQILGQKVEFLVSFYNNEISEKSEIFDDQFSVERPDGSNFTLKIRSTKLEDSAMYFCAKEDRGNYGYTFGSGTRLTVV.

This sequence joins TRBV5-1 and TRBJ2-3; 9 nucleotides line up with TRBD1. With V trimmed by 5 bases and J by 5 bases, 12 bases remained unmatched. Germline CDR1 is SGHRS and CDR2 is YFSETQ. This CDR3 spans 16 amino acids. The DNA of the CDR3 is TGCGCCAGCAGTGACTTCCGGACAGGGGAGGGAGATACGCAGTATTTT. This translates into CASSDFRTGEGDTQYF.

In its sample, this clonotype was seen a few times. V usage is TRBV9 and J usage is TRBJ2-1; D is uncertain. Trimming cost V 4 bases and J 6 bases, with 17 bases left between them. Germline values: CDR1 SGDLS, CDR2 YYNGEE. This CDR3 is built from 15 residues. CDR3 region: CASSYSGPSSNEQFF. CDR3 coding DNA: TGTGCCAGCAGCTACTCCGGGCCCTCTTCCAATGAGCAGTTCTTC.

The chain recombines TRBV5-1 with TRBJ1-2; 8 nucleotides align to TRBD1. J lost 4 bases, V lost 4 bases, and 12 bases had no gene match. Germline V CDR1 and CDR2: SGHRS, YFSETQ. This CDR3 spans 16 amino acids. The chain's CDR3 is CASSLELRTGSYGYTF. CDR3 bases: TGCGCCAGCAGCCTAGAGCTCCGGACAGGGAGCTATGGCTACACCTTC.

The chain links TRBV6-5 to TRBJ2-6, with TRBD1 matching 7 bases. V shed 2 bases, J shed 4 bases, and the junction held 2 bases outside the gene matches. This CDR3 contains 15 residues. The germline V gene has CDR1 MNHEY and CDR2 SVGAGI. The CDR3 sequence is CASSYQTGGANVLTF. The CDR3 DNA is TGTGCCAGCAGTTACCAGACAGGGGGGGCCAACGTCCTGACTTTC.

A few counts support this clonotype. The V gene is TRBV28, the J gene TRBJ2-5; no reliable D call. The CDR3 sequence is 13 residues long. The V gene's germline CDR1 is MDHEN and CDR2 SYDVKM. V dropped 6 bases and J dropped 4 bases, with 12 bases sitting between them. The CDR3: CASSYTHLETQYF. The CDR3 region has the DNA TGTGCCAGCAGCTACACCCATCTAGAGACCCAGTACTTC.

This sequence joins TRBV20-1 and TRBJ1-1, with D unresolved. The CDR3 spans 15 residues. CDR1 is DFQATT, CDR2 SNEGSKA, per germline (reference sequence). V lost 0 bases to trimming and J lost 7 bases, with 18 bases between them. CDR3 in DNA: TGCAGTGCTAGAGATAACGGACGGGAAACAGATGAAGCTTTCTTT. It translates to CSARDNGRETDEAFF.

The chain joins TRBV27 to TRBJ2-3, with 12 positions matching TRBD1. The CDR3 is made up of 16 amino acids. Germline CDR1 reads MNHEY; CDR2 reads SMNVEV (reference sequence). The ends lost 6 bases at V and 6 bases at J; junction bases unmatched: 10. The CDR3 reads CASRSRDRGRMDTQYF. The CDR3 DNA reads TGTGCCAGCAGAAGCCGGGACAGGGGGCGGATGGATACGCAGTATTTT.

This clonotype has just a few counts. The chain couples TRBV20-1 to TRBJ2-5; tentative D call: TRBD2 (5 bases). Trimming pared 5 bases from V and 5 bases from J, leaving 12 bases between. The CDR3 runs 12 residues. Germline V CDR1 and CDR2: DFQATT, SNEGSKA (reference sequence). CDR3 in DNA: TGCAGTGCTCCCTCCGGGGTCGAGACCCAGTACTTC. Amino acids: CSAPSGVETQYF.

This clonotype was recorded once. The chain employs TRBV7-9 and TRBJ1-2; perhaps TRBD1 as D (5 bases). Germline CDR1 is SEHNR and CDR2 is FQNEAQ (reference sequence). With 5 bases removed from V and 3 bases from J, the gap between germline ends came to 13 bases. The CDR3 sequence is 14 residues long. The CDR3 bases are TGTGCCAGCAGCCCCGACAGTGTCTACTATGGCTACACCTTC. Residues: CASSPDSVYYGYTF.

The rearrangement joins TRBV3-1 to TRBJ2-4; no firm D call. This CDR3 contains 13 residues. Trimming took 4 bases from V and 2 from J, leaving 6 bases between them. CDR1 LGHDT and CDR2 YNNKEL come from the germline V gene (reference sequence). In DNA, the CDR3 is TGTGCCAGCAGCCGACATCCCAAAAACATTCAGTACTTC. Protein product: CASSRHPKNIQYF. The variable domain in full, with the rest retrieved from reference TRBV3-1 and TRBJ2-4, is DTAVSQTPKYLVTQMGNDKSIKCEQNLGHDTMYWYKQDSKKFLKIMFSYNNKELIINETVPNRFSPKSPDKAHLNLHINSLELGDSAVYFCASSRHPKNIQYFGAGTRLSVL.

V usage is TRBV5-1 and J usage is TRBJ2-1; weak D call: TRBD2 (5 bases). The length of the CDR3 is 16 residues. Germline V gives CDR1 SGHRS, CDR2 YFSETQ. V was pared by 0 bases and J by 0 bases, with 10 bases between. The CDR3 DNA follows: TGCGCCAGCAGCTTGGTGGTGGGGAGCTCCTACAATGAGCAGTTCTTC. Its protein product is CASSLVVGSSYNEQFF.

This clonotype was counted a few times. CDR3: CATSDGRQPQHF. CDR3 in DNA: TGTGCCACCAGTGATGGTAGGCAGCCCCAGCATTTT. The chain is built from TRBV24-1 and TRBJ1-5; D not certain. The CDR3 extends over 12 amino acids. V lost 3 bases and J lost 7, with 6 bases in between. Germline V lookup: CDR1 KGHDR, CDR2 SFDVKD.

This clonotype was observed at least ten times. The chain employs TRBV7-3 and TRBJ2-3; no clear D. This CDR3 comprises 14 residues. V lost 6 bases and J 3 bases, leaving 13 bases between the germline ends. Germline V gives CDR1 SGHTA, CDR2 FQGTGA. The DNA for the CDR3 is TGTGCCAGCAGTTTATGGGGTGGGACAGATACGCAGTATTTT. It translates to CASSLWGGTDTQYF.

This chain uses TRBV24-1 with TRBJ2-7; D is possibly TRBD1 or TRBD2 (6 bases each). In germline, CDR1 is KGHDR, CDR2 SFDVKD. CDR3 length: 15 amino acids. Trimming pared 7 bases from V and 3 bases from J, leaving 18 bases between. CDR3 amino acids: CATSGGRQTNYEQYF. The CDR3 DNA reads TGTGCCACCAGCGGGGGCCGGCAGACCAACTACGAGCAGTACTTC.

The chain has TRBV27 and TRBJ2-7; TRBD1 might be the D (5 bases). Trimming shortened V by 3 bases and J by 4 bases, and 16 bases separated the two germline ends. The CDR3 sequence is 15 residues long. Per germline, CDR1 MNHEY and CDR2 SMNVEV (reference sequence). The DNA for the CDR3 is TGTGCCAGCAGTTTGTCCGCGGCAGGGATGTACGAGCAGTACTTC. Its translation is CASSLSAAGMYEQYF.

The rearrangement joins TRBV7-2 to TRBJ1-2; 9 bases are a match to TRBD1. Germline-derived CDR1 and CDR2 are SGHTA and FQGNSA. This CDR3 spans 15 amino acids. V trimming: 3 bases; J trimming: 4 bases; junction bases outside the gene matches: 6. CDR3 sequence reads: CTSSLTSDRGYGYTF. The CDR3, as DNA: TGTACCAGCAGCTTGACCTCGGACAGGGGCTATGGCTACACCTTC.

This clonotype showed up just a few times. This sequence joins TRBV28 and TRBJ2-1; D unclear. V shed 3 bases and J shed 5 bases, with 11 bases lying between them. The length of the CDR3 is 14 residues. CDR1 and CDR2 from the germline V gene are MDHEN and SYDVKM. CDR3 in amino acids: CASSFFDGDNEQFF. CDR3 DNA sequence: TGTGCCAGCAGTTTTTTTGACGGTGACAATGAGCAGTTCTTC.

The table lists this clonotype with a few counts. The chain has TRBV29-1 and TRBJ1-2; D is uncertain. This CDR3 has 13 amino acids. Deletions cut 6 bases from V and 2 bases from J, with 13 bases between. The germline CDR1 and CDR2 sequences are SQVTM and ANQGSEA. CDR3 protein: CSVGKQRNYGYTF. Written as DNA, the CDR3 is TGCAGCGTGGGAAAACAGAGGAACTATGGCTACACCTTC.

This clonotype was seen a handful of times. The V and J genes are TRBV9 and TRBJ2-7, with 7 bases matching TRBD2. CDR1 and CDR2 from the germline V gene are SGDLS and YYNGEE. The V and J ends lost 1 base and 2 bases, in that order; junction bases with no gene match: 9. This CDR3 region has 16 residues. The CDR3 DNA reads TGTGCCAGCAGCGTAAGCGGGACTGTCCCTCCCTACGAGCAGTACTTC. As protein: CASSVSGTVPPYEQYF.

The rearrangement links TRBV4-2 to TRBJ1-5; no reliable D call. The V gene's germline CDR1 is LGHNA and CDR2 YNFKEQ. This CDR3 comprises 15 residues. Trimming shortened V by 3 bases and J by 1 base, and 10 bases separated the two germline ends. This CDR3 reads CASSHVWPSNQPQHF. CDR3 coding DNA: TGTGCCAGCAGCCATGTATGGCCGAGCAATCAGCCCCAGCATTTT.

A note on this clonotype: A read error may account for a junction end that differs from germline. This rearrangement joins TRBV29-1 to TRBJ2-2, with a tentative D call TRBD2 (5 bases). CDR1 and CDR2 (germline): SQVTM, ANQGSEA. The CDR3 contains 14 residues. CDR3 sequence reads: CSVTRSTDTGELVF. CDR3 sequence (DNA): TGCAGCGTTACCCGGAGTACTGACACCGGGGAGCTGGTTTTT.

This clonotype was counted at least ten times. CDR3 sequence: CASSLGGRLYEQYF. CDR3 sequence (DNA): TGTGCCAGCAGTTTGGGGGGCAGACTCTACGAGCAGTACTTC. The chain combines TRBV27 with TRBJ2-7, with D perhaps assigned TRBD1 or TRBD2 (6 bases each). This CDR3 has 14 amino acids. Germline CDR1 is MNHEY and CDR2 is SMNVEV (reference sequence). Between the trimmed V and J ends, which lost 3 bases and 3 bases, there was a span of 12 bases.

The table lists this clonotype with a count of one. The chain combines TRBV7-2 with TRBJ1-2, with 7 bases identical to TRBD1. Germline trimming cut 6 bases from V and 8 bases from J; bases unmatched to any gene: 9. CDR1 and CDR2 from the germline V gene are SGHTA and FQGNSA. This CDR3 has 13 amino acids. CDR3 in amino acids: CASRPDRDEGYTF. CDR3 in DNA: TGTGCCAGCAGGCCTGACAGGGACGAGGGCTACACCTTC.

The chain links TRBV24-1 to TRBJ1-1; no clear D gene. Trimming pared 9 bases from V and 4 bases from J, leaving 14 bases between. The CDR3 runs 13 residues. Germline CDR1 reads KGHDR; CDR2 reads SFDVKD. As DNA, the CDR3 is TGTGCCACCCAGGTGGGGATGGGCACTGAAGCTTTCTTT. It yields the protein CATQVGMGTEAFF.